This T cell receptor beta chain was retrieved from a study of T-cell memory formation after mild COVID-19. As for the study in general: TCR clusters showed largely donor specificity. Study-wide results and limits: While clones contracting from day 15 to 85 were balanced between CD4 and CD8, later expanders leaned CD4+. The study detected some responding clones in pre-infection memory, suggesting cross-reactive memory joined.

TCRdb reprocessed the 5' RACE reads via MiXCR and lists one record per CDR3 protein. This sample has 50,000 to 60,000 distinct CDR3 sequences, with 25% to 35% found just once. In the case of this clonotype: What it binds is not known.

This CDR3 has 14 residues. With 1 base removed from V and 4 bases from J, the gap between germline ends came to 10 bases. The germline V gene has CDR1 MNHEY and CDR2 SMNVEV (reference sequence). The chain employs TRBV27 and TRBJ1-1; D gene unclear. The TCR comes from a young man who had mild COVID-19 (a few samples of this study predate the infection). Cell type and time point are not known. The sample comprised PBMCs or a T cell subset sorted from them (not recorded which). The CDR3 sequence: CASSLFGPSTEAFF. In DNA, the CDR3 is TGTGCCAGCAGTTTATTCGGTCCCAGCACTGAAGCTTTCTTT.